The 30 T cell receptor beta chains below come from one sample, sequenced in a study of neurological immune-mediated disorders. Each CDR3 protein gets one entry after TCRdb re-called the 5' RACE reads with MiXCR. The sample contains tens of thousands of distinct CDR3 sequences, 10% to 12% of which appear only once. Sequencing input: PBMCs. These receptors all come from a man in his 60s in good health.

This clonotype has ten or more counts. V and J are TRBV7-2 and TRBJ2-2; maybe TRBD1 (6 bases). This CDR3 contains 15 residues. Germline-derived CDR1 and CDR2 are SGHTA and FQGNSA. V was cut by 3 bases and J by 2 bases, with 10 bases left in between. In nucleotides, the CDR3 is TGTGCCAGCAGCTTGGCGACAGGAAACACCGGGGAGCTGTTTTTT. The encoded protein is CASSLATGNTGELFF. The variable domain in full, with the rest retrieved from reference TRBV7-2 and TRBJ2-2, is GAGVSQSPSNKVTEKGKDVELRCDPISGHTALYWYRQSLGQGLEFLIYFQGNSAPDKSGLPSDRFSAERTGGSVSTLTIQRTQQEDSAVYLCASSLATGNTGELFFGEGSRLTVL.

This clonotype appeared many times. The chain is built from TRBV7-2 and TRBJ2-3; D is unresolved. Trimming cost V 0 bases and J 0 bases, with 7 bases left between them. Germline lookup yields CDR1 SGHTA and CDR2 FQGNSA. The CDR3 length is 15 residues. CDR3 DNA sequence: TGTGCCAGCAGCTTAGCAACCCCTAGCACAGATACGCAGTATTTT. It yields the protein CASSLATPSTDTQYF.

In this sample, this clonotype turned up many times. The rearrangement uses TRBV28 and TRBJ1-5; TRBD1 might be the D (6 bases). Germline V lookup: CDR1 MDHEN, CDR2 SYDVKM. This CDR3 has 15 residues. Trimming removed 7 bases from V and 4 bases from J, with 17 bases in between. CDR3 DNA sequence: TGTGCCAGCACCCCCTGGAGGGGGGGAAATCAGCCCCAGCATTTT. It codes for CASTPWRGGNQPQHF. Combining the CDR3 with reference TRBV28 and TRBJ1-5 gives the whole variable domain DVKVTQSSRYLVKRTGEKVFLECVQDMDHENMFWYRQDPGLGLRLIYFSYDVKMKEKGDIPEGYSVSREKKERFSLILESASTNQTSMYLCASTPWRGGNQPQHFGDGTRLSIL.

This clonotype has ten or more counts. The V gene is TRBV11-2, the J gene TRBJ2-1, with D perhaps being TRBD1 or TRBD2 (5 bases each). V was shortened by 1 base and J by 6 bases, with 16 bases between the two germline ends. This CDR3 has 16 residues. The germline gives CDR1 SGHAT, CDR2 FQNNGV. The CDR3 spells CASSLVWDPRVNEQFF. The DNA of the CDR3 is TGTGCCAGCAGCTTAGTATGGGACCCCCGGGTCAATGAGCAGTTCTTC.

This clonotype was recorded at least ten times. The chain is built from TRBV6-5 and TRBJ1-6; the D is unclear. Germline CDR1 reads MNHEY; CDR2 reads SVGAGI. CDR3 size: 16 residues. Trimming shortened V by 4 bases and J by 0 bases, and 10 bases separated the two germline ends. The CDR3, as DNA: TGTGCCAGCAGTTTAGCAGGAAGCTCCTATAATTCACCCCTCCACTTT. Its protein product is CASSLAGSSYNSPLHF.

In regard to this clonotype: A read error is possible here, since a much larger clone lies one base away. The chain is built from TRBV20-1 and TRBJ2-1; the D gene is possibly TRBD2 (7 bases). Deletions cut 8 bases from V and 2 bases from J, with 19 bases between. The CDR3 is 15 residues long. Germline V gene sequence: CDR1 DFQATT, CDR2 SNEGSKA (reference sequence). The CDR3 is CSSGGWGPPYNEQFF. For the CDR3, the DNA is TGCAGTTCGGGGGGCTGGGGGCCTCCCTACAATGAGCAGTTCTTC.

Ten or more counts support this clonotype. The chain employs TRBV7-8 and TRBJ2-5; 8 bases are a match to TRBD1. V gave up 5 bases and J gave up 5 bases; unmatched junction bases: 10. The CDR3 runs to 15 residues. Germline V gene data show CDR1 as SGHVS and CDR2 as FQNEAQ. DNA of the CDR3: TGTGCCAGCAGCCACGGACAGGGAGAACGGGAGACCCAGTACTTC. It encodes CASSHGQGERETQYF.

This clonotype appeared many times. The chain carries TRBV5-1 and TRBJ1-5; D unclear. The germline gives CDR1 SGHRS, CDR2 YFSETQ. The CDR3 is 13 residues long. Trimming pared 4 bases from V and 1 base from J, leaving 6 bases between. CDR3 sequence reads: CASSIDSNQPQHF. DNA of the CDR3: TGCGCCAGCAGCATTGACAGCAATCAGCCCCAGCATTTT.

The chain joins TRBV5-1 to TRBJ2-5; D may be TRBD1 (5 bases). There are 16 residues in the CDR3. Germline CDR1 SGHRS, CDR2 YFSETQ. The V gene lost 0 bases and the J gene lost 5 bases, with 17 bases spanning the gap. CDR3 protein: CASSLADSGLRETQYF. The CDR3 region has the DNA TGCGCCAGCAGCTTGGCAGACAGTGGTTTACGGGAGACCCAGTACTTC.

CDR3 amino acids: CASSYSGRGGTEAFF. For the CDR3, the DNA is TGTGCCAGCAGTTACTCGGGCCGGGGGGGCACTGAAGCTTTCTTT. This sequence joins TRBV6-2 or TRBV6-3 and TRBJ1-1; D perhaps matches TRBD1 (5 bases). Germline CDR1 reads MNHEY; CDR2 reads SVGEGT. The length of the CDR3 is 15 residues. Trimming stripped 0 bases from V and 4 bases from J, with 12 bases between.

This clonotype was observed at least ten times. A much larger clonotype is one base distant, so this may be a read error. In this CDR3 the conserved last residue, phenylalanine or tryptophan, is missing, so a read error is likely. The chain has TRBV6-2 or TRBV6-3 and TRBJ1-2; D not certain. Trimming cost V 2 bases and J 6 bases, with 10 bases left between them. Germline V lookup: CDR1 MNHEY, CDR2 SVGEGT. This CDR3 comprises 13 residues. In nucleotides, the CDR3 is TGTGCCAGCAGTTACCCCGGCGGGGATGGCTACACCATC. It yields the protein CASSYPGGDGYTI.

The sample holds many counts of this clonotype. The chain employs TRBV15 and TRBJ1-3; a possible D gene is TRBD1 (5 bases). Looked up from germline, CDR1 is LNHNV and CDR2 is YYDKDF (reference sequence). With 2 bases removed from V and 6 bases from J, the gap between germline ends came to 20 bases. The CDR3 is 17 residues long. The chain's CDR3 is CATSRNVAGGGQNTIYF. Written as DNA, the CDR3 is TGTGCCACCAGCAGAAACGTGGCGGGGGGAGGTCAAAACACCATATATTTT. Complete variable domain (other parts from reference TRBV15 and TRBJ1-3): DAMVIQNPRYQVTQFGKPVTLSCSQTLNHNVMYWYQQKSSQAPKLLFHYYDKDFNNEADTPDNFQSRRPNTSFCFLDIRSPGLGDTAMYLCATSRNVAGGGQNTIYFGEGSWLTVV.

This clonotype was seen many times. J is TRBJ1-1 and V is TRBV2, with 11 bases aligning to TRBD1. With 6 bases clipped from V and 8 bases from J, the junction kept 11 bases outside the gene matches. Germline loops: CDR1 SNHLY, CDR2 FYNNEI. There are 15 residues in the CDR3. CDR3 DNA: TGTGCCAGCAGAGCCGGGACAGGGGGACCCAGGGAAGCTTTCTTT. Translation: CASRAGTGGPREAFF.

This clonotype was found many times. The CDR3 here is CASSLAGSGGGQPQHF. The CDR3 DNA sequence: TGTGCCAGCAGCTTAGCCGGGTCGGGGGGAGGTCAGCCCCAGCATTTT. This chain uses TRBV7-8 with TRBJ1-5; a possible D gene is TRBD1 (5 bases). Germline CDR1 reads SGHVS; CDR2 reads FQNEAQ. The CDR3 loop spans 16 amino acids. The germline V and J ends were trimmed by 0 bases and 6 bases, with 15 bases remaining between them.

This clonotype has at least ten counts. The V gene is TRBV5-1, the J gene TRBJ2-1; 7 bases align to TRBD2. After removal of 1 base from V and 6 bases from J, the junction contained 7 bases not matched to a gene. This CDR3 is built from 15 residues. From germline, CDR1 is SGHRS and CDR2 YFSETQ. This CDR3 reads CASSLILTGGNEQFF. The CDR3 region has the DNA TGCGCCAGCAGCTTGATCCTAACGGGGGGCAATGAGCAGTTCTTC.

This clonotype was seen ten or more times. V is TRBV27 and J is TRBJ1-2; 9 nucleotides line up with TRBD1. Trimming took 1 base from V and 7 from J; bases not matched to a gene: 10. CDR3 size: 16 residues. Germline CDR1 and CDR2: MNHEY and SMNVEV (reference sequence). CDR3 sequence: CASSLFGTGSRSGYTF. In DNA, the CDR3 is TGTGCCAGCAGTTTATTTGGGACAGGGAGTAGGAGTGGCTACACCTTC.

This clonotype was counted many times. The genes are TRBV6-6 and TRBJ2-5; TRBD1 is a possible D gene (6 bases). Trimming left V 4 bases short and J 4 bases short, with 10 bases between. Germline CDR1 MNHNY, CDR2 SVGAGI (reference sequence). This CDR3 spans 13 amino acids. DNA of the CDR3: TGTGCCAGCAGTTCTTACAGGGCAGAGACCCAGTACTTC. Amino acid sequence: CASSSYRAETQYF.

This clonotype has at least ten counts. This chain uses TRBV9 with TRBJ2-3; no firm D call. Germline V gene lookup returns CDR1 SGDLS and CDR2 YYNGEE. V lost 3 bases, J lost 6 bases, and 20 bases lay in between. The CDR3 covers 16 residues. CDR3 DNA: TGTGCCAGCAGCGCGGAACCTGACACGTTTAGTGATACGCAGTATTTT. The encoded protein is CASSAEPDTFSDTQYF. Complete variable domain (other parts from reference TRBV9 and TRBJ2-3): DSGVTQTPKHLITATGQRVTLRCSPRSGDLSVYWYQQSLDQGLQFLIQYYNGEERAKGNILERFSAQQFPDLHSELNLSSLELGDSALYFCASSAEPDTFSDTQYFGPGTRLTVL.

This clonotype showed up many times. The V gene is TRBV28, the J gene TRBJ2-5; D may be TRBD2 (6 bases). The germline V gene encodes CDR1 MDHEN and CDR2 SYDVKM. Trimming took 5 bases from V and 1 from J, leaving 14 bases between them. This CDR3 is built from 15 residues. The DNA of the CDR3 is TGTGCCAGCAGTCCAAGACTAGTTCGCCAAGAGACCCAGTACTTC. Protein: CASSPRLVRQETQYF.

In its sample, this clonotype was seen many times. This chain's CDR3 is CASSLGQGAYYEQYF. DNA for the CDR3: TGTGCCAGCAGCTTAGGTCAGGGGGCATACTACGAGCAGTACTTC. The J gene is TRBJ2-7, the V gene TRBV7-8, with TRBD1 matching over 8 bases. The CDR3 has 15 amino acids. The V gene's germline CDR1 is SGHVS and CDR2 FQNEAQ. The V and J ends lost 1 base and 3 bases, in that order; junction bases with no gene match: 5.

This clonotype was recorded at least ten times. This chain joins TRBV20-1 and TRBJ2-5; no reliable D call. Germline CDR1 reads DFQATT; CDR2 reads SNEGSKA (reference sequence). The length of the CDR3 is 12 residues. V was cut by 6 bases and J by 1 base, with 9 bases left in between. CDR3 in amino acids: CSAPPFQETQYF. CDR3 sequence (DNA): TGCAGTGCCCCCCCGTTCCAAGAGACCCAGTACTTC.

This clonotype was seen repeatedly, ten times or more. DNA for the CDR3: TGCGCCAGCAGCCCTGACGTGACTCAAGGCAATGAGCAGTTCTTC. This encodes CASSPDVTQGNEQFF. The chain is built from TRBV5-1 and TRBJ2-1; no clear D. V gave up 4 bases and J gave up 6 bases, with 17 bases separating them. This CDR3 spans 15 amino acids. Germline V gene lookup returns CDR1 SGHRS and CDR2 YFSETQ.

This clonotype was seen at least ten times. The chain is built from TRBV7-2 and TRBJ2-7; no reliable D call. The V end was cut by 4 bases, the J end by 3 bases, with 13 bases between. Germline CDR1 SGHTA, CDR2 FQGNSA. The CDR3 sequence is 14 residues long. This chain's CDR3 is CASSSRRNLYEQYF. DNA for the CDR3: TGTGCCAGCAGCTCCCGACGGAATCTCTACGAGCAGTACTTC.

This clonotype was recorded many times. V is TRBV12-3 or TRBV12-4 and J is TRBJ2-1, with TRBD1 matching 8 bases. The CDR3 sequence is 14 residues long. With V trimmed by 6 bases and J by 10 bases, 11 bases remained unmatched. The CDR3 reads CASSLGQGEREQFF. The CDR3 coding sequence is TGTGCCAGCAGCCTCGGACAGGGAGAAAGGGAGCAGTTCTTC.

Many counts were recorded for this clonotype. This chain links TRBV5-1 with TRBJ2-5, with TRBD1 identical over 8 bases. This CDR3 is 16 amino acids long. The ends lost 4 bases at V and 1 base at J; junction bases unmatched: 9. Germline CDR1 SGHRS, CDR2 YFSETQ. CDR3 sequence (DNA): TGCGCCAGCAGCCCCTTAGGACAGGGCTTCCAAGAGACCCAGTACTTC. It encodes CASSPLGQGFQETQYF.

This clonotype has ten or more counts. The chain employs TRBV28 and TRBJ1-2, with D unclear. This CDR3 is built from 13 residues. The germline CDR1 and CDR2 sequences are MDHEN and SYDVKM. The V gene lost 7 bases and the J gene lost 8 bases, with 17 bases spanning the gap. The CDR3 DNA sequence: TGTGCCAGCACCTTAGGAGGAAACGGAGGCTACACCTTC. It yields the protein CASTLGGNGGYTF.

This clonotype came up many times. CDR3: CASSGQPNQPQHF. The CDR3 region has the DNA TGTGCCAGCAGCGGCCAGCCCAATCAGCCCCAGCATTTT. This rearrangement joins TRBV6-4 to TRBJ1-5; D remains ambiguous. The CDR3 spans 13 residues. The V gene's germline CDR1 is MRHNA and CDR2 SNTAGT. The germline V and J ends were trimmed by 6 bases and 3 bases, with 9 bases remaining between them.

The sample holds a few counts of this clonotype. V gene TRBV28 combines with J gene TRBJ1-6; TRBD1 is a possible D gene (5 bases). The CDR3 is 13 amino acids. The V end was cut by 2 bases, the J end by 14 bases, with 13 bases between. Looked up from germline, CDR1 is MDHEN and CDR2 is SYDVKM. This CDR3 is CASSLQGVGTLHF. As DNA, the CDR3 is TGTGCCAGCAGTTTACAGGGCGTTGGGACCCTCCACTTT.

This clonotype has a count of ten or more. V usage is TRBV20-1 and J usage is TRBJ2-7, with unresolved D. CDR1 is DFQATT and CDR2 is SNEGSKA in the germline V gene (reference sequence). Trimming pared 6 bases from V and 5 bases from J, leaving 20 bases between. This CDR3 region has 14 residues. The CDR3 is CSAAGSAYGDEQYF. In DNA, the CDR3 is TGCAGTGCGGCTGGTTCGGCCTATGGCGACGAGCAGTACTTC.

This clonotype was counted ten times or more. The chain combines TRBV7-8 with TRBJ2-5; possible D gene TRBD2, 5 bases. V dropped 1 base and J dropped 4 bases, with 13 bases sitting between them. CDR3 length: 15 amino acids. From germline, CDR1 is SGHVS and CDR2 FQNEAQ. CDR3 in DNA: TGTGCCAGCAGCTTAGGAAAGGTGCGGGCAGAGACCCAGTACTTC. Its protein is CASSLGKVRAETQYF.